This T cell receptor (beta chain) was profiled in a study of blood T cell repertoires in COVID-19. This clone is medium-sized in the sample. This table comes from immunoSEQ multiplex PCR, and its TCRdb copy is limited to in-frame clones, with some not included. The table lists about 45,000 clones, 85% to 90% of them singletons. This sequence was found in a human donor in a cohort sampled during active COVID-19. The sample comprised peripheral blood.

This CDR3 reads CASTSGTGSGNTIYF. The CDR3 nucleotides read TGTGCCAGCACCTCCGGGACAGGGTCTGGAAACACCATATATTTT. The chain joins TRBV9 to TRBJ1-3; 9 nucleotides match TRBD1. CDR1 SGDLS and CDR2 YYNGEE come from the germline V gene. This CDR3 is 15 amino acids long. V gave up 6 bases and J gave up 1 base; unmatched junction bases: 5.